The present T cell receptor (beta chain) was sequenced within a study of Ad26.COV2.S vaccination and SARS-CoV-2 variants. Study-level information: This donor came from the COV1001 trial of Ad26.COV2.S.

TCRdb's table, derived via immunoSEQ multiplex PCR, lists solely in-frame clones and lacks some. The data hold fewer than 400,000 clones, with about 86% observed a single time. Treatment in this sample: over 15 received Ad26.COV2.S at low or high dose, single or two shots; about five received placebo; per-sample allocation not given. All samples were drawn on day 63, counting from the first vaccine or placebo injection. The TCR originated in a person between 18 and 65 years old who received the Ad26.COV2.S COVID-19 vaccine or a placebo. The sample consisted of peripheral blood, taken in a trial of Ad26.COV2.S vaccine versus placebo.

The CDR3 region has the DNA TGCAGTGCTAGAAATAATCAGCCCCAGCATTTT. Amino acid sequence: CSARNNQPQHF. The V gene is TRBV20-1, the J gene TRBJ1-5; D ambiguous. The CDR3 runs 11 residues. Germline V gene data show CDR1 as DFQATT and CDR2 as SNEGSKA (reference sequence). V was shortened by 2 bases and J by 4 bases, with 3 bases between the two germline ends.